This T cell receptor (beta chain) was captured in a study of T cells in Graves' hyperthyroidism and ophthalmopathy. TCR beta CDR3 regions were amplified from RNA. A set of HTBI primers served as the primers for a first-round RT-PCR of the TCR CDR3. MiXCR, run by TCRdb on the multiplex PCR reads, gives a single entry per CDR3 protein. The sample lists about 400,000 distinct CDR3 sequences; around 15% were seen once. This clonotype was counted between two and nine times. The CDR3 has 13 residues. Germline CDR1 is SQVTM and CDR2 is ANQGSEA. V dropped 7 bases and J dropped 1; count of bases not matched to a gene: 6.

The chain is built from TRBV29-1 and TRBJ2-7; 8 bases are shared with TRBD1. This receptor was obtained from a man aged 50-59 years with Graves' ophthalmopathy. What was sequenced was blood. The CDR3 reads CSARDRRSYEQYF. CDR3 sequence (DNA): TGCAGCGCCCGGGACAGGAGATCCTACGAGCAGTACTTC.